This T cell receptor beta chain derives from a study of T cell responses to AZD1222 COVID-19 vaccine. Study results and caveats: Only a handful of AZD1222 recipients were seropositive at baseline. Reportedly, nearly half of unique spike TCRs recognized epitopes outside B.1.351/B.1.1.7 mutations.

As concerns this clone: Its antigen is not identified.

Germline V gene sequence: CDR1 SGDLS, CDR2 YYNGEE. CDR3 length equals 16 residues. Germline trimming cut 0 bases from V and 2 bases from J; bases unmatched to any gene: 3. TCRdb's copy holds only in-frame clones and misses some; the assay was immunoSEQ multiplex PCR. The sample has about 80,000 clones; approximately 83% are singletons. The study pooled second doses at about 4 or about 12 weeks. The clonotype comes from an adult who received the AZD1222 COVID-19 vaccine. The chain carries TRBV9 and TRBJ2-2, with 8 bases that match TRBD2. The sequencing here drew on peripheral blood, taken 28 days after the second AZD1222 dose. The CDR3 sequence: CASSVALAANTGELFF. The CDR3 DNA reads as TGTGCCAGCAGCGTAGCACTAGCGGCCAACACCGGGGAGCTGTTTTTT. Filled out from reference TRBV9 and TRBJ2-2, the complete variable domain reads DSGVTQTPKHLITATGQRVTLRCSPRSGDLSVYWYQQSLDQGLQFLIQYYNGEERAKGNILERFSAQQFPDLHSELNLSSLELGDSALYFCASSVALAANTGELFFGEGSRLTVL.